The 9 T cell receptor beta chains listed next were all sequenced from one sample in a study of T-cell reconstitution after alpha-beta-depleted transplantation in children. A TCRbeta library incorporating unique molecular identifiers was prepared. MiXCR was run by TCRdb on the PCR reads, yielding one entry per CDR3 protein. This sample has some 200,000 distinct CDR3 sequences, with approximately 10% found just once. The sample in question was PBMCs from the stem cell graft donor, obtained from the stem cell graft. These receptors came from a human donor who donated a stem cell graft to a child with acute lymphoblastic leukemia.

CDR3 in amino acids: CASSLGSETDYGYTF. DNA for the CDR3: TGTGCCAGCAGCTTAGGATCCGAGACAGATTATGGCTACACCTTC. V usage is TRBV7-9 and J usage is TRBJ1-2; TRBD1 is a possible D gene (5 bases). V lost 1 base and J lost 5, with 14 bases in between. Germline V lookup: CDR1 SEHNR, CDR2 FQNEAQ (reference sequence). The CDR3 spans 15 residues.

A few counts support this clonotype. The genes are TRBV5-1 and TRBJ1-1, with D possibly TRBD1 on 5 matching bases. Trimming removed 4 bases from V and 6 bases from J, with 19 bases in between. The CDR3 loop spans 15 amino acids. The V gene's germline CDR1 is SGHRS and CDR2 YFSETQ. The CDR3 region is CASSPDGRGDAEAFF. The CDR3 region has the DNA TGCGCCAGCAGCCCAGACGGACGGGGGGACGCTGAAGCTTTCTTT. Full variable domain (missing parts from reference TRBV5-1 and TRBJ1-1): KAGVTQTPRYLIKTRGQQVTLSCSPISGHRSVSWYQQTPGQGLQFLFEYFSETQRNKGNFPGRFSGRQFSNSRSEMNVSTLELGDSALYLCASSPDGRGDAEAFFGQGTRLTVV.

The table lists this clonotype with a few counts. This chain joins TRBV6-1 and TRBJ1-6; D unclear. V lost 10 bases and J lost 9, with 19 bases in between. The CDR3 loop spans 14 amino acids. Germline CDR1 and CDR2: MNHNS and SASEGT. The CDR3 nucleotides are TGTGCCACTACCCACGGCCTCGGGATTTCACCCCTCCACTTT. It is translated as CATTHGLGISPLHF.

This clonotype was seen at least ten times. The chain recombines TRBV11-2 with TRBJ2-6; 7 nucleotides match TRBD1. V shed 5 bases and J 0 bases; nucleotides not matched to a gene: 10. The CDR3 consists of 18 residues. The germline V gene has CDR1 SGHAT and CDR2 FQNNGV. As DNA, the CDR3 is TGTGCCAGCAGCCATACTTTCAGGGGGTCCTCTGGGGCCAACGTCCTGACTTTC. Protein: CASSHTFRGSSGANVLTF.

This clonotype occurred a few times. CDR3 in DNA: TGCGCCAGCAGCTTGGGTTTATCGGACAGGGTGTTAGAGACCCAGTACTTC. Its protein is CASSLGLSDRVLETQYF. This sequence joins TRBV5-1 and TRBJ2-5; TRBD1 agrees at 8 bases. The CDR3 loop spans 17 amino acids. CDR1 is SGHRS and CDR2 is YFSETQ in the germline V gene. Trimming removed 0 bases from V and 4 bases from J; junction bases left unmatched: 11. The variable domain in full, completed from reference TRBV5-1 and TRBJ2-5, reads KAGVTQTPRYLIKTRGQQVTLSCSPISGHRSVSWYQQTPGQGLQFLFEYFSETQRNKGNFPGRFSGRQFSNSRSEMNVSTLELGDSALYLCASSLGLSDRVLETQYFGPGTRLLVL.

The V gene is TRBV5-1, the J gene TRBJ1-4; 7 nucleotides match TRBD1. CDR3 length equals 15 residues. Germline CDR1 reads SGHRS; CDR2 reads YFSETQ. V lost 0 bases to trimming and J lost 3 bases; unmatched junction nucleotides: 2. Here the CDR3 reads CASSLVGTANEKLFF. In nucleotides, the CDR3 is TGCGCCAGCAGCTTGGTCGGGACAGCTAATGAAAAACTGTTTTTT.

This clonotype was seen repeatedly, ten times or more. J is TRBJ1-1 and V is TRBV12-3 or TRBV12-4; no firm D call. This CDR3 is 14 amino acids long. Trimming took 4 bases from V and 3 from J, leaving 12 bases between them. CDR3: CASSSSIGYTEAFF. For the CDR3, the DNA is TGTGCCAGCAGTTCATCAATCGGATACACTGAAGCTTTCTTT.

The rearrangement uses TRBV11-2 and TRBJ2-1; 8 bases agree with TRBD2. Germline trimming cut 1 base from V and 4 bases from J; bases unmatched to any gene: 6. The CDR3 is made up of 16 amino acids. Germline V lookup: CDR1 SGHAT, CDR2 FQNNGV. This chain's CDR3 is CASSLVALAGYNEQFF. Here the CDR3 DNA reads TGTGCCAGCAGCTTAGTGGCGCTAGCGGGTTACAATGAGCAGTTCTTC.

A few counts support this clonotype. This chain connects TRBV4-2 to TRBJ2-1; TRBD2 is a possible D gene (5 bases). The CDR3 extends over 17 amino acids. The ends were cut back, 0 bases at V and 4 bases at J, with 16 bases in the middle. CDR1 and CDR2 (germline): LGHNA, YNFKEQ. The CDR3 is CASSQDLRASLYNEQFF. The CDR3 region has the DNA TGTGCCAGCAGCCAAGATCTTAGGGCTAGCTTGTACAATGAGCAGTTCTTC.